This T cell receptor (beta chain) was found in a study of T-cell memory formation after mild COVID-19. Study-level background: For the most part, TCR clusters were specific to one donor. Study-level findings and limits: Memory sampled before infection contained some responding clones, suggesting cross-reactive memory joined. The main location of contracting CD4+ clones was CM and EM, and that of contracting CD8+ clones was EMRA.

This clonotype was seen repeatedly, ten times or more. Its antigen is currently unknown. TCRdb redid the calling of the 5' RACE reads with MiXCR, one entry per CDR3 protein. The sample has roughly 150,000 distinct CDR3 sequences; roughly 15% are singletons. CDR1 is MNHNY and CDR2 is SVGAGI in the germline V gene (reference sequence). V dropped 7 bases and J dropped 0; count of bases not matched to a gene: 8. The CDR3 runs 17 residues. Sequencing used PBMCs or a T cell subset sorted from them (not recorded which). The chain carries TRBV6-6 and TRBJ2-1; 11 bases fit TRBD2. The sequence came from an adult woman who had mild COVID-19 (a few samples of this study predate the infection). Cell type and time point are not known. CDR3 residues: CASKTSGGRSSYNEQFF. The CDR3 DNA follows: TGTGCCAGCAAAACTAGCGGGGGCCGAAGCTCCTACAATGAGCAGTTCTTC.